This T cell receptor beta chain was captured by sequencing in a study of OX40 agonist ivuxolimab in advanced cancers. Whole-study results and caveats: Nonresponders included some who also had low normalized T-cell clonal expansion. Dosing at 0.1 to 3.0 mg/kg was accompanied by clonal expansion of CD4+ and CD8+ blood T cells by week 6. More expanded clones were seen, on average, in CD8+ T cells than in CD4+.

Profiling relied on immunoSEQ multiplex PCR, and the TCRdb table lists in-frame clones only, not all of them. Here the sample spans about 73,000 clones, under 95% being singletons. With regard to this clone: The target antigen is unknown.

The sequence was collected from an adult with an advanced solid tumor such as melanoma, head and neck, liver or kidney cancer. This specimen consisted of CD4+ or CD8+ T cells sorted from blood, obtained in a trial of the OX40 agonist ivuxolimab.

CDR3 sequence reads: CASSLGGGTRGSEQYF. The CDR3 nucleotides are TGTGCCAGCAGCTTAGGAGGCGGGACTAGAGGCTCCGAGCAGTACTTC. The rearrangement links TRBV13 to TRBJ2-7; 8 bases are shared with TRBD2. This CDR3 contains 16 residues. The junction had 10 bases not matched to a gene; V was cut back by 0 bases and J by 6 bases. CDR1 is PRHDT and CDR2 is FYEKMQ in the germline V gene (reference sequence).